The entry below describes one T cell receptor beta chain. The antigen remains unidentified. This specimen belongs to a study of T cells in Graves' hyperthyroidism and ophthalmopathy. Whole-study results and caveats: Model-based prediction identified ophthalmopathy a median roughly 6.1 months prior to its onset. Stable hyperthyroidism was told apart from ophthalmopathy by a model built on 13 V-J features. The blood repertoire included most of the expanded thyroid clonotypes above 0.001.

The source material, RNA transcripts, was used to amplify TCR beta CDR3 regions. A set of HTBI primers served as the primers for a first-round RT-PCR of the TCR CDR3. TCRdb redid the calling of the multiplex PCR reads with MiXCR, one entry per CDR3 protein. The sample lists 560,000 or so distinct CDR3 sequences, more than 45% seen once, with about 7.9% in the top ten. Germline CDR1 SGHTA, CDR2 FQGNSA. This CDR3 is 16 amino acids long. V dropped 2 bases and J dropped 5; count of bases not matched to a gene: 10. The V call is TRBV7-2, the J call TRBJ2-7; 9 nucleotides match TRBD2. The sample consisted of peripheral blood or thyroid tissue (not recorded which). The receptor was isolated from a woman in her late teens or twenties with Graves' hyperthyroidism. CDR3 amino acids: CASSLPVAGGLNEQYF. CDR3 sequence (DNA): TGTGCCAGCAGCTTACCCGTTGCGGGAGGGCTCAACGAGCAGTACTTC.